What follows are 29 T cell receptor beta chains derived from one specimen sequenced in a study of response to subunit inactivated influenza vaccine. TCRdb ran MiXCR on the RT-PCR reads and lists one entry per CDR3 protein. The sample has about 570,000 distinct CDR3 sequences; about 11% are singletons. These data were also filed under a second study, of T cells expressing NK-cell markers. Per that paper: Generation of TCR beta cDNA was performed by 5'RACE template switching incorporating UMIs.

The source material was PBMCs from blood, sampled on the day of vaccination. All receptors derive from a man over 45 who received an inactivated influenza vaccine.

The chain joins TRBV20-1 to TRBJ2-5, with 14 bases identical to TRBD2. CDR3 length equals 15 residues. The germline CDR1 and CDR2 sequences are DFQATT and SNEGSKA (reference sequence). V trimming: 5 bases; J trimming: 1 base; junction bases outside the gene matches: 3. The CDR3 nucleotides read TGCAGTGCTGCGACTAGCGGGGGGGCCCAAGAGACCCAGTACTTC. Residues: CSAATSGGAQETQYF.

This clonotype was seen more than once but under ten times. The V gene is TRBV18, the J gene TRBJ2-7; 7 bases map to TRBD1. With V trimmed by 3 bases and J by 3 bases, 8 bases remained unmatched. The CDR3 runs to 15 residues. Germline loops: CDR1 KGHSH, CDR2 LQKENI. CDR3 bases: TGTGCCAGCTCACCCGGACAGGAAGAACTCTACGAGCAGTACTTC. Residues: CASSPGQEELYEQYF.

The chain recombines TRBV20-1 with TRBJ2-2; D gene ambiguous. The CDR3 has 13 residues. The V gene's germline CDR1 is DFQATT and CDR2 SNEGSKA (reference sequence). Trimming cost V 3 bases and J 2 bases, with 7 bases left between them. The CDR3 loop reads CSARSINTGELFF. CDR3 DNA: TGCAGTGCTAGGTCCATAAACACCGGGGAGCTGTTTTTT.

V is TRBV2 and J is TRBJ1-1; tentative D call: TRBD1 (5 bases). In germline, CDR1 is SNHLY, CDR2 FYNNEI. This CDR3 contains 16 residues. Trimming took off 6 bases at V and 1 base at J, with 18 bases between the two ends. The CDR3: CASRGRGGARNTEAFF. DNA for the CDR3: TGTGCCAGCAGAGGAAGAGGTGGGGCAAGGAACACTGAAGCTTTCTTT. The entire variable domain, with the rest obtained from reference TRBV2 and TRBJ1-1, is as follows: EPEVTQTPSHQVTQMGQEVILRCVPISNHLYFYWYRQILGQKVEFLVSFYNNEISEKSEIFDDQFSVERPDGSNFTLKIRSTKLEDSAMYFCASRGRGGARNTEAFFGQGTRLTVV.

This chain joins TRBV19 and TRBJ2-1; D call uncertain. CDR1 and CDR2 from the germline V gene are LNHDA and SQIVND (reference sequence). Trimming pared 4 bases from V and 8 bases from J, leaving 15 bases between. The CDR3 has 14 amino acids. DNA for the CDR3: TGTGCCAGTAGTAGTAGCCCAAGCCTAGATGAGCAGTTCTTC. This gives the protein CASSSSPSLDEQFF.

This clonotype occurred a few times. The chain joins TRBV5-6 to TRBJ2-1; tentatively, D is TRBD2 (6 bases). Looked up from germline, CDR1 is SGHDT and CDR2 is YYEEEE. V gave up 2 bases and J gave up 3 bases, with 12 bases separating them. CDR3 length: 15 amino acids. CDR3 sequence: CASSFGTPGYNEQFF. The CDR3 region has the DNA TGTGCCAGCAGCTTCGGGACTCCGGGCTACAATGAGCAGTTCTTC.

The chain couples TRBV12-3 or TRBV12-4 to TRBJ2-7, with 8 bases fitting TRBD1. The CDR3 has 13 amino acids. Trimming cost V 5 bases and J 6 bases; bases outside gene matches: 6. In nucleotides, the CDR3 is TGTGCCAGCAGTCCCCACAGGGGGGCCGAGCAGTACTTC. Translated: CASSPHRGAEQYF.

In this sample, this clonotype turned up many times. This rearrangement joins TRBV5-1 to TRBJ2-1; 11 bases map to TRBD1. This CDR3 is 16 amino acids long. V lost 3 bases to trimming and J lost 9 bases; unmatched junction nucleotides: 11. Germline CDR1 is SGHRS and CDR2 is YFSETQ. The CDR3 DNA reads TGCGCCAGCAGCTACTATTCCGGGACAGGGGGAATTGAGCAGTTCTTC. The encoded protein is CASSYYSGTGGIEQFF.

About this clonotype itself: A read error is possible here, since a much larger clone lies one base away. The chain links TRBV20-1 to TRBJ2-1, with D perhaps matching TRBD1 (5 bases). CDR1 DFQATT and CDR2 SNEGSKA come from the germline V gene (reference sequence). The CDR3 is 11 amino acids. The CDR3 loop is CSARADNEQLF. CDR3 DNA sequence: TGCAGTGCTAGAGCGGACAATGAGCAGCTCTTC.

This chain connects TRBV4-2 to TRBJ2-3; no reliable D call. CDR1 and CDR2 from the germline V gene are LGHNA and YNFKEQ. Deletions cut 0 bases from V and 2 bases from J, with 15 bases between. The CDR3 has 17 residues. CDR3 bases: TGTGCCAGCAGCCAAGATATTTCGGTCCTCGCCACAGATACGCAGTATTTT. Translation: CASSQDISVLATDTQYF.

This clonotype was picked up many times. V usage is TRBV20-1 and J usage is TRBJ2-1, with TRBD2 matching 9 bases. Germline CDR1 reads DFQATT; CDR2 reads SNEGSKA (reference sequence). CDR3 length: 14 amino acids. V was pared by 5 bases and J by 9 bases, with 11 bases of the junction left unmatched. Here the CDR3 reads CSASTSGKIGEQFF. As DNA, the CDR3 is TGCAGTGCTTCGACTAGCGGAAAAATCGGTGAGCAGTTCTTC.

This clonotype was counted ten times or more. The chain recombines TRBV5-1 with TRBJ2-5, with 9 bases matching TRBD2. Germline V lookup: CDR1 SGHRS, CDR2 YFSETQ. The junction had 4 bases not matched to a gene; V was cut back by 4 bases and J by 3 bases. This CDR3 is 14 amino acids long. For the CDR3, the DNA is TGCGCCAGCAGCGGGACTAGCTCCGAAGAGACCCAGTACTTC. Translation gives CASSGTSSEETQYF.

The chain recombines TRBV5-1 with TRBJ2-2; D possibly uses TRBD1 or TRBD2 (5 bases each). Between the trimmed V and J ends, which lost 4 bases and 2 bases, there was a span of 9 bases. The CDR3 covers 14 residues. Germline V lookup: CDR1 SGHRS, CDR2 YFSETQ. This chain's CDR3 is CASSRDANTGELFF. The DNA of the CDR3 is TGCGCCAGCAGCCGGGACGCCAACACCGGGGAGCTGTTTTTT.

In its sample, this clonotype was seen a few times. The V and J genes are TRBV6-1 and TRBJ2-3; weak D call: TRBD2 (7 bases). Germline V gene data show CDR1 as MNHNS and CDR2 as SASEGT. The CDR3 runs to 16 residues. V was cut by 7 bases and J by 5 bases, with 22 bases left in between. CDR3 sequence reads: CASTRTRGGRGDTQYF. CDR3 sequence (DNA): TGTGCCAGCACCCGAACGAGGGGGGGGCGGGGAGATACGCAGTATTTT.

V usage is TRBV4-1 and J usage is TRBJ2-3, with D perhaps TRBD1 or TRBD2 (5 bases each). The CDR3 covers 16 residues. Germline lookup yields CDR1 MGHRA and CDR2 YSYEKL. The V and J ends lost 2 bases and 9 bases respectively, with 21 bases between them. This CDR3 is CASSQQWPAVGGTQYF. The DNA of the CDR3 is TGCGCCAGCAGCCAACAATGGCCCGCAGTTGGGGGAACGCAGTATTTT.

This chain uses TRBV6-1 with TRBJ2-7; no definite D call. Trimming took 3 bases from V and 3 from J, leaving 6 bases between them. This CDR3 spans 12 amino acids. From germline, CDR1 is MNHNS and CDR2 SASEGT. Here the CDR3 reads CASSEIGYEQYF. CDR3 nucleotides: TGTGCCAGCAGTGAGATAGGCTACGAGCAGTACTTC.

This chain joins TRBV5-1 and TRBJ1-6, with D unresolved. Germline V gene sequence: CDR1 SGHRS, CDR2 YFSETQ. The CDR3 is 14 amino acids. V was trimmed by 0 bases and J by 9 bases, leaving 10 bases between them. The CDR3 sequence is CASSLAFMGSPLHF. The CDR3 DNA is TGCGCCAGCAGCTTGGCCTTCATGGGTTCACCCCTCCACTTT.

This clonotype was seen more than once but under ten times. V usage is TRBV7-2 and J usage is TRBJ1-1; 9 nucleotides match TRBD1. Germline CDR1 and CDR2: SGHTA and FQGNSA. The CDR3 contains 15 residues. Germline trimming cut 8 bases from V and 4 bases from J; bases unmatched to any gene: 11. Here the CDR3 DNA reads TGTGCCAGCGGAAAACAGGGGGCTATTGGCACTGAAGCTTTCTTT. Amino acid sequence: CASGKQGAIGTEAFF.

This clonotype was found a few times. This rearrangement joins TRBV20-1 to TRBJ2-7; D is perhaps TRBD2 (6 bases). V was clipped by 6 bases and J by 4 bases, with 7 bases between them. The CDR3 length is 10 residues. CDR1 is DFQATT and CDR2 is SNEGSKA in the germline V gene (reference sequence). The CDR3 nucleotides are TGCAGTGCAGCGGGTTACGAGCAGTACTTC. Translating gives CSAAGYEQYF.

The chain combines TRBV7-9 with TRBJ2-7; D is undetermined. Germline values: CDR1 SEHNR, CDR2 FQNEAQ (reference sequence). This CDR3 spans 12 amino acids. V shed 5 bases and J shed 6 bases, with 11 bases lying between them. CDR3 bases: TGTGCCAGCAGCCCCGACTGGGGCGAGCAGTACTTC. Encoded protein: CASSPDWGEQYF.

This clonotype was found many times. The rearrangement uses TRBV5-1 and TRBJ2-1; TRBD1 might be the D (7 bases). Germline CDR1 is SGHRS and CDR2 is YFSETQ. The CDR3 spans 15 residues. V was pared by 0 bases and J by 4 bases, with 11 bases between. The CDR3 nucleotides are TGCGCCAGCAGCTTGGCTCAGGGGGGTTACAATGAGCAGTTCTTC. It translates to CASSLAQGGYNEQFF.

Many counts were recorded for this clonotype. The chain uses TRBV29-1 and TRBJ1-2, with D perhaps TRBD1 (5 bases). Trimming removed 5 bases at V and 7 bases at J, with 14 bases between. The CDR3 runs 12 residues. Germline V gene data show CDR1 as SQVTM and CDR2 as ANQGSEA. The CDR3 loop reads CSVNRDGGGYTF. CDR3 nucleotide sequence: TGCAGCGTTAATCGGGACGGTGGTGGCTACACCTTC.

This chain joins TRBV12-3 or TRBV12-4 and TRBJ2-3; perhaps TRBD2 as D (6 bases). The ends were cut back, 3 bases at V and 3 bases at J, with 13 bases in the middle. This CDR3 contains 15 residues. The DNA for the CDR3 is TGTGCCAGCAGTTTGCTCAGGGACTTGACAGATACGCAGTATTTT. This gives the protein CASSLLRDLTDTQYF.

This clonotype has only a few counts. The chain links TRBV28 to TRBJ1-4, with D hard to call. In germline, CDR1 is MDHEN, CDR2 SYDVKM. This CDR3 spans 14 amino acids. V shed 8 bases and J shed 7 bases, with 17 bases lying between them. The CDR3 coding sequence is TGTGCCAGCCGGATAGGCGCCCGGGGTGAAAAACTGTTTTTT. As protein: CASRIGARGEKLFF.

As regards this clonotype: With a much larger clone just one base away, this may be a read error. V and J are TRBV7-9 and TRBJ1-6; D unclear. The CDR3 is made up of 13 amino acids. Germline V gene data show CDR1 as SEHNR and CDR2 as FQNEAQ (reference sequence). The V end was cut by 6 bases, the J end by 7 bases, with 10 bases between. CDR3 region: CASSPGPNSPLHF. The DNA for the CDR3 is TGTGCCAGCAGTCCCGGACCGAATTCACCCCTCCACTTT.

The V call is TRBV5-1, the J call TRBJ2-2; D might be TRBD1 or TRBD2, each matching 5 bases. The V and J ends lost 0 bases and 1 base respectively, with 10 bases between them. The germline gives CDR1 SGHRS, CDR2 YFSETQ. The CDR3 has 16 amino acids. The CDR3 reads CASSLAGAGNTGELFF. In DNA form, the CDR3 reads TGCGCCAGCAGCTTGGCCGGGGCAGGGAACACCGGGGAGCTGTTTTTT.

Only a few counts were recorded for this clonotype. The J gene is TRBJ2-3, the V gene TRBV5-1, with D tentatively TRBD1 or TRBD2 (5 bases each). The CDR3 sequence is 15 residues long. Germline assignment: CDR1 SGHRS and CDR2 YFSETQ. Trimming pared 7 bases from V and 2 bases from J, leaving 17 bases between. The CDR3 region is CASHRGDGSTDTQYF. CDR3 DNA: TGCGCCAGCCATCGAGGGGACGGATCCACAGATACGCAGTATTTT.

CDR3 loop: CASSPGVAGLRAQYF. DNA for the CDR3: TGTGCCAGCAGCCCTGGGGTAGCGGGTTTAAGGGCCCAGTACTTC. The chain has TRBV7-3 and TRBJ2-5; 7 bases match TRBD2. After removal of 5 bases from V and 9 bases from J, the junction contained 15 bases not matched to a gene. This CDR3 contains 15 residues. Germline lookup yields CDR1 SGHTA and CDR2 FQGTGA.

Comments on this clonotype: A read error is possible here, since a much larger clone lies one base away. CDR3 residues: CASSWGPSRSSYNEQFF. The CDR3 bases are TGTGCCAGCAGCTGGGGCCCTAGCAGGAGTTCCTACAATGAGCAGTTCTTC. The chain links TRBV5-6 to TRBJ2-1; D assignment may be TRBD1 or TRBD2 (5 bases each). The CDR3 runs to 17 residues. Germline CDR1 and CDR2: SGHDT and YYEEEE. Deletions cut 3 bases from V and 1 base from J, with 17 bases between.